One sample yielded the 17 T cell receptor beta chains listed below, sequenced in a study of shared clonotypes between healthy human individuals. Naive CD8 isolation took CD45RO-negative cells positively selected for CCR7 and excluded terminally differentiated effector memory CD45RA+ cells. The repertoire was sequenced with immunoSEQ multiplex PCR; TCRdb's copy has only in-frame clones and lacks some. Of 1.5 million to 2.5 million clones listed, approximately 95% are singletons. Source material: naive CD8+ T cells sorted from blood. The receptors here all came from a man in his late teens or twenties in good health.

The gene calls are TRBV5-1 and TRBJ2-7; D might be TRBD1 (6 bases). Per the germline V gene, CDR1 is SGHRS and CDR2 is YFSETQ. Trimming removed 4 bases from V and 1 base from J, with 9 bases in between. This CDR3 has 13 amino acids. CDR3 region: CASSVTGSYEQYF. As DNA, the CDR3 is TGCGCCAGCAGCGTGACAGGATCCTACGAGCAGTACTTC.

This clone was detected once. Written as DNA, the CDR3 is TGCGCCAGCAGCCAAGAGTATGACAGGGCGGACGAGCAGTACTTC. It translates to CASSQEYDRADEQYF. The J gene is TRBJ2-7, the V gene TRBV4-1, with TRBD1 matching over 7 bases. This CDR3 region has 15 residues. Trimming cost V 0 bases and J 5 bases; bases outside gene matches: 7. Looked up from germline, CDR1 is MGHRA and CDR2 is YSYEKL.

This clone was observed once. This chain joins TRBV9 and TRBJ1-2, with TRBD1 matching over 10 bases. Germline V lookup: CDR1 SGDLS, CDR2 YYNGEE. The CDR3 has 16 residues. J lost 3 bases, V lost 0 bases, and 5 bases had no gene match. This CDR3 is CASSVGLGQGDYGYTF. CDR3 sequence (DNA): TGTGCCAGCAGCGTAGGACTCGGACAGGGGGACTATGGCTACACCTTC.

The chain carries TRBV5-1 and TRBJ2-3; no reliable D call. From germline, CDR1 is SGHRS and CDR2 YFSETQ. This CDR3 is built from 17 residues. V lost 1 base and J lost 4, with 19 bases in between. CDR3 sequence reads: CASSLKALPQVPDTQYF. The DNA of the CDR3 is TGCGCCAGCAGCTTGAAGGCGCTTCCTCAAGTCCCAGATACGCAGTATTTT.

The genes are TRBV30 and TRBJ2-7; D is perhaps TRBD1 (6 bases). V was clipped by 3 bases and J by 3 bases, with 9 bases between them. The CDR3 sequence is 12 residues long. Germline-derived CDR1 and CDR2 are GTSNPN and SVGIG (reference sequence). CDR3 nucleotides: TGTGCCTGGAGGGGGACACTCTACGAGCAGTACTTC. It specifies CAWRGTLYEQYF.

The chain links TRBV4-1 to TRBJ2-7; D not certain. This CDR3 is 15 amino acids long. Germline assignment: CDR1 MGHRA and CDR2 YSYEKL. Trimming pared 1 base from V and 2 bases from J, leaving 12 bases between. The CDR3 bases are TGCGCCAGCAGCCAAGTTCTGGATACTCCCTACGAGCAGTACTTC. Its translation is CASSQVLDTPYEQYF.

This rearrangement joins TRBV9 to TRBJ2-7; 8 bases are shared with TRBD1. The CDR3 consists of 15 residues. After removal of 1 base from V and 3 bases from J, the junction contained 6 bases not matched to a gene. Germline assignment: CDR1 SGDLS and CDR2 YYNGEE. CDR3 sequence (DNA): TGTGCCAGCAGCGTACACCCCGGGACAGGCTACGAGCAGTACTTC. This gives the protein CASSVHPGTGYEQYF.

The CDR3 here is CASSEALRTPQHF. The CDR3 DNA follows: TGTGCCAGCAGTGAAGCGCTGAGGACGCCCCAGCATTTT. V usage is TRBV2 and J usage is TRBJ1-5; no clear D. Looked up from germline, CDR1 is SNHLY and CDR2 is FYNNEI. The CDR3 loop spans 13 amino acids. Between the trimmed V and J ends, which lost 0 bases and 9 bases, there was a span of 9 bases. The complete variable domain, with remaining parts taken from reference TRBV2 and TRBJ1-5, reads EPEVTQTPSHQVTQMGQEVILRCVPISNHLYFYWYRQILGQKVEFLVSFYNNEISEKSEIFDDQFSVERPDGSNFTLKIRSTKLEDSAMYFCASSEALRTPQHFGDGTRLSIL.

Only one count was recorded for this clone. The V call is TRBV11-2, the J call TRBJ2-7; maybe TRBD2 (5 bases). CDR3 length: 14 amino acids. The V gene's germline CDR1 is SGHAT and CDR2 FQNNGV. Deletions cut 5 bases from V and 7 bases from J, with 18 bases between. CDR3 coding DNA: TGTGCCAGCAGCAGCCGCGAGGGAGCACGGGAGCAGTACTTC. Translated: CASSSREGAREQYF.

The gene calls are TRBV27 and TRBJ1-1; D might be TRBD1 (5 bases). The germline CDR1 and CDR2 sequences are MNHEY and SMNVEV (reference sequence). Trimming took 0 bases from V and 4 from J, leaving 12 bases between them. The CDR3 runs 15 residues. The CDR3 DNA reads as TGTGCCAGCAGTTTATCATACGGGGGTGGCACTGAAGCTTTCTTT. Its protein product is CASSLSYGGGTEAFF.

The rearrangement links TRBV15 to TRBJ2-1; D may be TRBD1 or TRBD2 (5 bases each). Between the trimmed V and J ends, which lost 0 bases and 5 bases, there was a span of 14 bases. CDR1 LNHNV and CDR2 YYDKDF come from the germline V gene (reference sequence). CDR3 length equals 16 residues. The CDR3 is CATSRDLGDLNNEQFF. The CDR3 coding sequence is TGTGCCACCAGCAGAGATCTGGGGGACCTTAACAATGAGCAGTTCTTC. The variable domain in full, completed from reference TRBV15 and TRBJ2-1, reads DAMVIQNPRYQVTQFGKPVTLSCSQTLNHNVMYWYQQKSSQAPKLLFHYYDKDFNNEADTPDNFQSRRPNTSFCFLDIRSPGLGDTAMYLCATSRDLGDLNNEQFFGPGTRLTVL.

This chain joins TRBV10-3 and TRBJ1-1; D is possibly TRBD1 (5 bases). Germline V lookup: CDR1 ENHRY, CDR2 SYGVKD. The V end was cut by 0 bases, the J end by 0 bases, with 11 bases between. The CDR3 runs to 16 residues. The CDR3 loop is CAISESAVDMNTEAFF. The CDR3 nucleotides are TGTGCCATCAGTGAGTCGGCTGTGGACATGAACACTGAAGCTTTCTTT.

The rearrangement uses TRBV6-5 and TRBJ2-1; D unresolved. This CDR3 has 14 amino acids. Trimming stripped 6 bases from V and 7 bases from J, with 16 bases between. Germline V gene lookup returns CDR1 MNHEY and CDR2 SVGAGI. The CDR3: CASSFSGPGNEQFF. The DNA for the CDR3 is TGTGCCAGCAGCTTCTCGGGTCCCGGGAATGAGCAGTTCTTC.

This clone was found a few times. The chain is built from TRBV13 and TRBJ2-7; 9 bases are shared with TRBD1. With 6 bases clipped from V and 3 bases from J, the junction kept 9 bases outside the gene matches. This CDR3 spans 15 amino acids. Germline CDR1 and CDR2: PRHDT and FYEKMQ (reference sequence). CDR3 nucleotide sequence: TGTGCCAGCAGTCCACCTGGGACAGGGCTCTACGAGCAGTACTTC. It specifies CASSPPGTGLYEQYF.

CDR3 region: CASRWGDNEQFF. The DNA of the CDR3 is TGTGCCAGCCGGTGGGGAGACAATGAGCAGTTCTTC. This chain joins TRBV6-1 and TRBJ2-1, with D possibly TRBD2 on 5 matching bases. The CDR3 runs to 12 residues. In germline, CDR1 is MNHNS, CDR2 SASEGT. Trimming removed 8 bases from V and 5 bases from J, with 10 bases in between.

As for this clone: Additional DNA sequences in this sample encode the identical CDR3. The chain links TRBV5-1 to TRBJ1-1; D remains unclear. The CDR3 has 14 residues. Trimming shortened V by 1 base and J by 1 base, and 8 bases separated the two germline ends. From germline, CDR1 is SGHRS and CDR2 YFSETQ. The chain's CDR3 is CASSLRGENTEAFF. The CDR3 nucleotides read TGCGCCAGCAGCTTGCGGGGTGAGAACACTGAAGCTTTCTTT.

This clone has more than one count but fewer than ten. Other DNA sequences in this sample translate to the same CDR3. This chain joins TRBV13 and TRBJ2-3; D gene unclear. Trimming pared 4 bases from V and 1 base from J, leaving 3 bases between. The CDR3 runs 12 residues. Germline-derived CDR1 and CDR2 are PRHDT and FYEKMQ (reference sequence). The CDR3 coding sequence is TGTGCCAGCAGCTCAGGCACAGATACGCAGTATTTT. Encoded protein: CASSSGTDTQYF.